Listed below are T cell receptor beta chains from one sample, sequenced in a study of identical twins. TCRdb independently ran MiXCR on the 5' RACE reads; one entry per CDR3 protein. In the table there are about 530,000 distinct CDR3 sequences, approximately 20% of which are singletons. The same specimen was also included in a second study, on yellow fever vaccine responses in identical twins.

Source material: CD4+ T cells sorted from blood. Receptors originate from a young woman in good health. Both conserved end residues are part of each CDR3. A D gene is named only where the DNA matches it firmly. For some rows the clone size is stated as once, few or many, or as a class when expanded; others skip it.

d_call clone_size j_call v_call cdr3_nt cdr3_aa
TRBD1 few TRBJ2-7 TRBV6-1 TGTGCCAGCAGTCCACTCACAACGAGGACAGGGGGGCACGAGCAGTACTTC CASSPLTTRTGGHEQYF
. few TRBJ2-1 TRBV29-1 TGCAGCGCCGGAGAACTCGAGCAGTTCTTC CSAGELEQFF
. few TRBJ2-2 TRBV6-1 TGTGCCAGCACCCCCTCCCGTCAAGAGGGGGAGCTGTTTTTT CASTPSRQEGELFF
. . TRBJ2-5 TRBV28 TGTGCCAGCAGTCCAATCAGGGGTTGGAGGGAGACCCAGTACTTC CASSPIRGWRETQYF
. . TRBJ2-1 TRBV5-1 TGCGCCAGCAGCCGGTACAATGATGAGCAGTTCTTC CASSRYNDEQFF
. . TRBJ2-3 TRBV5-1 TGCGCCAGCAGCCGGGGTTTCACAGATACGCAGTATTTT CASSRGFTDTQYF
TRBD2 . TRBJ2-3 TRBV20-1 TGCAGTGCTACCGGGCAGGGAGGGATAGATACGCAGTATTTT CSATGQGGIDTQYF
. . TRBJ1-1 TRBV28 TGTGCCAGCAGTAACGATAAAGCTTTCTTT CASSNDKAFF
TRBD1 . TRBJ1-2 TRBV12-3/TRBV12-4 TGTGCCAGCAGTGACGACAGGGTCGATGGCTACACCTTC CASSDDRVDGYTF
. . TRBJ1-4 TRBV12-3/TRBV12-4 TGTGCCAGCAGCTGGCCGGGTAATAATGAAAAACTGTTTTTT CASSWPGNNEKLFF
. . TRBJ2-1 TRBV7-2 TGTGCCAGCAGCTCCGGACTGCGTGTTGGTGAGCAGTTCTTC CASSSGLRVGEQFF
TRBD1 . TRBJ2-3 TRBV20-1 TGCAGTGCTAGAGATCTAAACAGGGGGTCAATGGATACGCAGTATTTT CSARDLNRGSMDTQYF
. few TRBJ1-1 TRBV27 TGTGCCAGCAGTTTATTCGGGGGTCCCTCGAACACTGAAGCTTTCTTT CASSLFGGPSNTEAFF
TRBD2 few TRBJ2-1 TRBV20-1 TGCAGTGCAAGGACTAGCGGGAGTGATGGTGAGCAGTTCTTC CSARTSGSDGEQFF
. few TRBJ2-1 TRBV10-3 TGTGCCATCACGAGGACAGAGACTTACAATGAGCAGTTCTTC CAITRTETYNEQFF
. once TRBJ2-2 TRBV7-9 TGTGCCAGCAGTCGTGTTGGAAACACCGGGGAGCTGTTTTTT CASSRVGNTGELFF
. few TRBJ1-2 TRBV9 TGTGCCAGCAGCCTTCTCCCTGTAGGTGGCTACACCTTC CASSLLPVGGYTF
. few TRBJ2-3 TRBV27 TGTGCCAGCAGAAAGGGGGGCAGTGCAGATACGCAGTATTTT CASRKGGSADTQYF
. few TRBJ2-1 TRBV24-1 TGTGCCACCAGTGATCCGAACTGGAGCTCCTACAATGAGCAGTTCTTC CATSDPNWSSYNEQFF
. . TRBJ2-1 TRBV7-9 TGTGCCAGCAGCTCCAGGGACTCCTACAATGAGCAGTTCTTC CASSSRDSYNEQFF
TRBD2 . TRBJ2-3 TRBV3-1 TGTGCCAGCAGCCAAGAACGTGGAGCGGGGACCACAGATACGCAGTATTTT CASSQERGAGTTDTQYF
TRBD2 few TRBJ2-2 TRBV12-3/TRBV12-4 TGTGCCAGCAGAGGACTAGTCCCCACCGGGGAGCTGTTTTTT CASRGLVPTGELFF
TRBD1 . TRBJ2-7 TRBV9 TGTGCCAGCAGCGTTCGACAGGGGTACGAGCAGTACTTC CASSVRQGYEQYF
. . TRBJ2-1 TRBV12-3/TRBV12-4 TGTGCCAGCAGTTCTCCCCGATATTACAATGAGCAGTTCTTC CASSSPRYYNEQFF
TRBD2 . TRBJ2-3 TRBV11-2 TGTGCCAGCAGCTGGGGTAGCGGGGCGAGCACAGATACGCAGTATTTT CASSWGSGASTDTQYF
. . TRBJ2-1 TRBV7-9 TGTGCCAGCAGCTTAATAGGAATTGAAGAGCAGTTCTTC CASSLIGIEEQFF